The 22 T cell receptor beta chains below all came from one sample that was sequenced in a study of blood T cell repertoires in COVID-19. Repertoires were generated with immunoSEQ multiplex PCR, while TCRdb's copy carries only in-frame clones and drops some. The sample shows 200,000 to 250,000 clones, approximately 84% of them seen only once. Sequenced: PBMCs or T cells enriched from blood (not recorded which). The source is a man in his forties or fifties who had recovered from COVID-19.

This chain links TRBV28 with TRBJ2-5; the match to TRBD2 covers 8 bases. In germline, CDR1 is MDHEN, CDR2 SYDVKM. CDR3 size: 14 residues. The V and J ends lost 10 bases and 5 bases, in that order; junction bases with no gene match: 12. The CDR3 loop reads CAIAVGGAGETQYF. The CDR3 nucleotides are TGTGCCATCGCAGTCGGGGGGGCCGGGGAGACCCAGTACTTC.

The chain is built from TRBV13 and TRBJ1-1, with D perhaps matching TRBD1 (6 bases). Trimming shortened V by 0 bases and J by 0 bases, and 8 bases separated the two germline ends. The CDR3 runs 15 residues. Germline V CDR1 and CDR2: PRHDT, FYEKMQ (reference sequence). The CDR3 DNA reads TGTGCCAGCAGCTTAGGCCGGACAGTGAACACTGAAGCTTTCTTT. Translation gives CASSLGRTVNTEAFF.

The CDR3 DNA is TGCGCCAGCAGCGAACCGACTAGCGCATACCTCTACGAGCAGTACTTC. It yields the protein CASSEPTSAYLYEQYF. V is TRBV5-1 and J is TRBJ2-7; 8 bases align to TRBD2. Trimming took 4 bases from V and 3 from J; bases not matched to a gene: 12. CDR1 SGHRS and CDR2 YFSETQ come from the germline V gene. The CDR3 has 16 amino acids.

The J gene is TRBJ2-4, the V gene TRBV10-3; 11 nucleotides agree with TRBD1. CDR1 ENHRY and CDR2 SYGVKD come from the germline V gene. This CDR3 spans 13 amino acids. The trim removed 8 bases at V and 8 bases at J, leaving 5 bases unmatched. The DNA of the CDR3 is TGTGCCATCCGGGACAGGGGGGAGGACATTCAGTACTTC. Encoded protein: CAIRDRGEDIQYF.

CDR3 nucleotides: TGTGCCAGCAGCATCCAGCCGGGACAGGGGATGAAGTACACCTTC. Residues: CASSIQPGQGMKYTF. The genes are TRBV7-3 and TRBJ1-2; 10 bases agree with TRBD1. This CDR3 spans 15 amino acids. Germline trimming cut 5 bases from V and 11 bases from J; bases unmatched to any gene: 14. The germline CDR1 and CDR2 sequences are SGHTA and FQGTGA.

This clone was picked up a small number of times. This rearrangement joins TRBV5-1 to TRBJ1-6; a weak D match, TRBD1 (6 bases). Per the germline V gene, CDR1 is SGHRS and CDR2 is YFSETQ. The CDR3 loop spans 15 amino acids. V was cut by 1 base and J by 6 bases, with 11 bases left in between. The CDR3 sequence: CASSLSGGRNSPLHF. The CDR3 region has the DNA TGCGCCAGCAGCTTGAGTGGGGGCCGTAATTCACCCCTCCACTTT.

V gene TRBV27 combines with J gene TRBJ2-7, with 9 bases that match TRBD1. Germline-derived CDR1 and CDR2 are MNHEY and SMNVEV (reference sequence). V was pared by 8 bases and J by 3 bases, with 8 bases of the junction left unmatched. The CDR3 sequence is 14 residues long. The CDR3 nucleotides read TGTGCCAGCGGAAGGGGGACAGGGCGCTACGAGCAGTACTTC. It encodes CASGRGTGRYEQYF.

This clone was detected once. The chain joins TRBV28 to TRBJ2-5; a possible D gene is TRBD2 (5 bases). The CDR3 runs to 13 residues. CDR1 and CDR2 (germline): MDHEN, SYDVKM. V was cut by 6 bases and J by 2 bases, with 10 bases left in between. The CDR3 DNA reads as TGTGCCAGCAGCCCGGGATCACAAGAGACCCAGTACTTC. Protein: CASSPGSQETQYF.

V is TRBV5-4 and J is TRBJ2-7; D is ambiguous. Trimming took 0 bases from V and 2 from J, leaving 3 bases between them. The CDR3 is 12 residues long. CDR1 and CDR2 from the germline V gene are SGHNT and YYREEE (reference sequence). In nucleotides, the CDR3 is TGTGCCAGCAGCTTGGATACCTACGAGCAGTACTTC. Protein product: CASSLDTYEQYF.

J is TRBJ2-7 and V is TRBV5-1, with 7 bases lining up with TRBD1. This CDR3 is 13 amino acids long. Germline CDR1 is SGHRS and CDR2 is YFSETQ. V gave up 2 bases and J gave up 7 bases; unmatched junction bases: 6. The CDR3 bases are TGCGCCAGCAGCTTACAGGGGATGGCGGAGCAGTACTTC. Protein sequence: CASSLQGMAEQYF.

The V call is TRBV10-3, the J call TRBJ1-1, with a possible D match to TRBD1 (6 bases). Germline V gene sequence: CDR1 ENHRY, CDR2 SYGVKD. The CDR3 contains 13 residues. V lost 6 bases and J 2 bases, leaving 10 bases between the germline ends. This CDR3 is CAIRQGPNTEAFF. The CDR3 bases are TGTGCCATCAGACAGGGCCCCAACACTGAAGCTTTCTTT.

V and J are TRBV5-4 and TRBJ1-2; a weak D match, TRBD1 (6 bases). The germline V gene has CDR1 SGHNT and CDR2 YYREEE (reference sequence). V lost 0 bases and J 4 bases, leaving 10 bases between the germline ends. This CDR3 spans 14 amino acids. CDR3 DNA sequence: TGTGCCAGCAGCTTGGGGGGGCTTAGCTATGGCTACACCTTC. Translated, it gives CASSLGGLSYGYTF.

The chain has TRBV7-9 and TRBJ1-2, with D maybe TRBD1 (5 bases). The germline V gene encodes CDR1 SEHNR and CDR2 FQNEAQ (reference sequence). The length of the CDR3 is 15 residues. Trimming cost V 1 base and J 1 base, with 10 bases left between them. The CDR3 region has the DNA TGTGCCAGCAGCTTAGAGCGGGGCAGTAACTATGGCTACACCTTC. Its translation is CASSLERGSNYGYTF.

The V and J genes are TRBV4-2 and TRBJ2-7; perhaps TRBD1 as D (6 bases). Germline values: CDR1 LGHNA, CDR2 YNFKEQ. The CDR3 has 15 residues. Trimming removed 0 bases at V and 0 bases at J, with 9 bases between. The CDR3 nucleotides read TGTGCCAGCAGCCAAGATGCGGACAGCTCCTACGAGCAGTACTTC. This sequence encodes CASSQDADSSYEQYF.

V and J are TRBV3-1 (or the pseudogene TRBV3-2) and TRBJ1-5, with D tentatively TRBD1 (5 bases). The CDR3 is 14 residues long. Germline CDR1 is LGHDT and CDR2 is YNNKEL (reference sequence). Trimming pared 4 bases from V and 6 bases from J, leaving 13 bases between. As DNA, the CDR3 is TGTGCCAGCAGCCCAGCCCTGGGGGGTCAGCCCCAGCATTTT. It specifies CASSPALGGQPQHF.

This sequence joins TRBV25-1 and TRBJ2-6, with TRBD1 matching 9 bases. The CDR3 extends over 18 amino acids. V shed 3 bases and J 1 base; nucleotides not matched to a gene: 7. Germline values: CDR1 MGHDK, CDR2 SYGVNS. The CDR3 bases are TGTGCCAGCAGTGACTCGGGACAGGGAGTATCTGGGGCCAACGTCCTGACTTTC. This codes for CASSDSGQGVSGANVLTF.

Here the CDR3 reads CASTKRQGVKPQHF. CDR3 DNA sequence: TGTGCCAGCACGAAAAGACAGGGGGTGAAGCCCCAGCATTTT. The chain joins TRBV28 to TRBJ1-5; 9 bases are shared with TRBD1. In germline, CDR1 is MDHEN, CDR2 SYDVKM. CDR3 length: 14 residues. With V trimmed by 7 bases and J by 8 bases, 9 bases remained unmatched.

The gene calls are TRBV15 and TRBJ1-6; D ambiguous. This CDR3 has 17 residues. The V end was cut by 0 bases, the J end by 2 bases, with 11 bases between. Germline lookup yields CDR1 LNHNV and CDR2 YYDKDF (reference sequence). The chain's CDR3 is CATSRDFRSAYNSPLHF. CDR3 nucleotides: TGTGCCACCAGCAGAGATTTCAGGTCGGCCTATAATTCACCCCTCCACTTT. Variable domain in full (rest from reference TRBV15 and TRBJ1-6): DAMVIQNPRYQVTQFGKPVTLSCSQTLNHNVMYWYQQKSSQAPKLLFHYYDKDFNNEADTPDNFQSRRPNTSFCFLDIRSPGLGDTAMYLCATSRDFRSAYNSPLHFGNGTRLTVT.

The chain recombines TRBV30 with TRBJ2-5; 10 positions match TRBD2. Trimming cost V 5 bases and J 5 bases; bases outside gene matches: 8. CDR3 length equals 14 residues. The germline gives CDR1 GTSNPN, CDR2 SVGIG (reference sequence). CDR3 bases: TGTGCCTGGGGTACTAGCGGGACCTCGGAGACCCAGTACTTC. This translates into CAWGTSGTSETQYF.

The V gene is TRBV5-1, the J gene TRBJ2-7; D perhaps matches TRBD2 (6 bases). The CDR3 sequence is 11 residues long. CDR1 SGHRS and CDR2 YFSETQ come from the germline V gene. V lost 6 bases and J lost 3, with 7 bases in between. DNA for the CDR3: TGCGCCAGCATGGGGGGCTACGAGCAGTACTTC. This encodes CASMGGYEQYF.

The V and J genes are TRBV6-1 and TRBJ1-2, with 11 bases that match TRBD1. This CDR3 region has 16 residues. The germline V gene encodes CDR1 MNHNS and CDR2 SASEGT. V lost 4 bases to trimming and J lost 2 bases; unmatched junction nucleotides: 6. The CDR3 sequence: CASSVRTGGANYGYTF. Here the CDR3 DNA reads TGTGCCAGCAGTGTCAGGACAGGGGGCGCCAACTATGGCTACACCTTC.

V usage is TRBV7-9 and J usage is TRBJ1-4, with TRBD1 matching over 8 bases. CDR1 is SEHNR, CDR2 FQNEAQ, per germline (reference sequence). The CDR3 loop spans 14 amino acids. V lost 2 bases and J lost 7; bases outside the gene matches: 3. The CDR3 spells CASSLPGGSEKLFF. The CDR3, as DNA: TGTGCCAGCAGCTTACCAGGGGGCTCTGAAAAACTGTTTTTT. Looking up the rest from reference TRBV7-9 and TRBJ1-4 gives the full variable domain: DTGVSQNPRHKITKRGQNVTFRCDPISEHNRLYWYRQTLGQGPEFLTYFQNEAQLEKSRLLSDRFSAERPKGSFSTLEIQRTEQGDSAMYLCASSLPGGSEKLFFGSGTQLSVL.